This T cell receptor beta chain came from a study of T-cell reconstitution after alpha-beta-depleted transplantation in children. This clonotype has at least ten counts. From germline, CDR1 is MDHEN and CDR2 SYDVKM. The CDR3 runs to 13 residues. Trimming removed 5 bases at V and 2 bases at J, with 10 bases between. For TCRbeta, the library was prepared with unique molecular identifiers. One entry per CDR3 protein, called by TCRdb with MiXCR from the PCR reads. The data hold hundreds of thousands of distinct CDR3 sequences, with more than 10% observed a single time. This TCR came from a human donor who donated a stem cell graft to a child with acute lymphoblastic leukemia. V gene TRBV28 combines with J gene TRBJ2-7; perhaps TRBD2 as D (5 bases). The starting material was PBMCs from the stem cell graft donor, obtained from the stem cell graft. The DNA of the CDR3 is TGTGCCAGCAGTCCGGGAACCACCTACGAGCAGTACTTC. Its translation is CASSPGTTYEQYF.